Listed below are T cell receptor beta chains from one sample, sequenced in a study of cytomegalovirus exposure and HLA in healthy donors. TCRdb keeps only in-frame clones here, not all; method: immunoSEQ multiplex PCR. The sample yields 160,000 or so clones, around 74% seen once. The specimen sequenced was PBMCs. These receptors were collected from a female donor in good health and CMV-seronegative. The CDR3 runs from the conserved cysteine through the conserved F or W. The D gene is left open where the match is weak. Clone sizes are given selectively: once, few, many, or a class where the clone is expanded.

D gene | J gene | clone size | CDR3 length | V gene | CDR3 protein | CDR3 DNA
. | TRBJ2-7 | . | 15 | TRBV5-6 | CASSLPGIRGYEQYF | TGTGCCAGCAGCTTACCAGGGATTCGAGGCTACGAGCAGTACTTC
. | TRBJ2-7 | . | 14 | TRBV6-5 | CASSYSTTDLEQYF | TGTGCCAGCAGTTACTCGACCACAGATCTCGAGCAGTACTTC
. | TRBJ2-4 | few | 15 | TRBV4-3 | CASSQNLLRGYIQYF | TGCGCCAGCAGCCAGAACTTATTACGGGGGTACATTCAGTACTTC
TRBD1 | TRBJ2-7 | . | 14 | TRBV7-2 | CASSPGQALNEQYF | TGTGCCAGCAGCCCGGGACAGGCGTTGAACGAGCAGTACTTC
TRBD1 | TRBJ1-1 | . | 16 | TRBV9 | CASSPDGQGVGTEAFF | TGTGCCAGCAGCCCCGACGGACAGGGTGTCGGCACTGAAGCTTTCTTT
. | TRBJ2-7 | . | 14 | TRBV5-4 | CASSLVGSRSEQYF | TGTGCCAGCAGCTTGGTCGGGAGTAGATCCGAGCAGTACTTC
. | TRBJ2-7 | . | 12 | TRBV11-2 | CASSSASYEQYF | TGTGCCAGCAGCTCCGCGAGCTACGAGCAGTACTTC
. | TRBJ1-1 | . | 15 | TRBV21-1 | CASSKEDRGEAEAFF | TGTGCCAGCAGCAAAGAGGACAGGGGAGAGGCTGAAGCTTTCTTT
. | TRBJ1-2 | . | 11 | TRBV20-1 | CSGTGPYGYTF | TGCAGTGGTACAGGTCCCTATGGCTACACCTTC
TRBD1 | TRBJ1-2 | . | 16 | TRBV7-3 | CASSFQGGQGSGGYTF | TGTGCCAGCAGCTTTCAAGGAGGACAGGGGTCGGGGGGCTACACCTTC
TRBD2 | TRBJ2-7 | . | 16 | TRBV9 | CASSVGASGRAYEQYF | TGTGCCAGCAGCGTAGGGGCTAGCGGGAGGGCCTACGAGCAGTACTTC
. | TRBJ2-7 | . | 14 | TRBV7-8 | CASSLADSSYEQYF | TGTGCCAGCAGCTTAGCGGACTCGTCCTACGAGCAGTACTTC
. | TRBJ1-2 | . | 15 | TRBV25-1 | CASSESPGTSYGYTF | TGTGCCAGCAGTGAATCCCCCGGGACAAGCTATGGCTACACCTTC
. | TRBJ1-2 | . | 15 | TRBV6-1 | CASSEISEGPGGYTF | TGTGCCAGCAGTGAGATTTCGGAGGGTCCGGGAGGCTACACCTTC
. | TRBJ2-7 | . | 14 | TRBV5-1 | CASSLVAGSYEQYF | TGCGCCAGCAGCTTGGTGGCGGGGTCCTACGAGCAGTACTTC
. | TRBJ1-1 | . | 13 | TRBV11-1 | CASSLVMNTEAFF | TGTGCCAGCAGCTTAGTTATGAACACTGAAGCTTTCTTT
TRBD1 | TRBJ2-7 | . | 12 | TRBV29-1 | CSVEVQGVEQYF | TGCAGCGTTGAAGTACAGGGGGTCGAGCAGTACTTC
TRBD1 | TRBJ1-1 | . | 15 | TRBV6-5 | CASRPQNRGPYEAFF | TGTGCCAGCAGACCCCAAAACAGGGGGCCCTACGAAGCTTTCTTT
. | TRBJ1-1 | . | 14 | TRBV28 | CASSGSYGNTEAFF | TGTGCCAGCAGCGGGTCTTACGGGAACACTGAAGCTTTCTTT
. | TRBJ1-1 | . | 14 | TRBV7-9 | CASSLGAENTEAFF | TGTGCCAGCAGCTTAGGGGCCGAGAACACTGAAGCTTTCTTT
. | TRBJ2-1 | few | 12 | TRBV7-3 | CASSLSLNEQFF | TGTGCCAGCAGCTTGTCCCTGAATGAGCAGTTCTTC
TRBD2 | TRBJ2-2 | . | 16 | TRBV28 | CACRPILAGETGELFF | TGTGCCTGCAGGCCCATACTAGCGGGAGAGACCGGGGAGCTGTTTTTT
TRBD2 | TRBJ2-2 | . | 15 | TRBV9 | CASSLPGRGTGELFF | TGTGCCAGCAGCCTCCCCGGGAGGGGCACCGGGGAGCTGTTTTTT
. | TRBJ2-6 | . | 16 | TRBV5-1 | CASSLVAGSGANVLTF | TGCGCCAGCAGCTTGGTTGCGGGGTCTGGGGCCAACGTCCTGACTTTC
. | TRBJ2-2 | . | 15 | TRBV18 | CASSLQELNTGELFF | TGTGCCAGCTCACTACAGGAGTTGAACACCGGGGAGCTGTTTTTT
. | TRBJ1-1 | . | 13 | TRBV6-5 | CASSWSGNTEAFF | TGTGCCAGCAGTTGGTCAGGGAACACTGAAGCTTTCTTT
. | TRBJ2-6 | . | 14 | TRBV9 | CASSVGAGANVLTF | TGTGCCAGCAGCGTAGGAGCTGGGGCCAACGTCCTGACTTTC
. | TRBJ1-5 | . | 15 | TRBV5-8 | CASSADPGGNQPQHF | TGTGCCAGCAGCGCCGACCCAGGGGGCAATCAGCCCCAGCATTTT
. | TRBJ2-7 | . | 13 | TRBV12-5 | CASGPDFRHEQYF | TGTGCTAGTGGTCCCGACTTTCGGCACGAGCAGTACTTC
. | TRBJ2-3 | . | 13 | TRBV7-6 | CASSSSLTDTQYF | TGTGCCAGCAGCTCTTCTCTTACAGATACGCAGTATTTT
TRBD1 | TRBJ2-7 | . | 13 | TRBV30 | CAWTGQGSHEQYF | TGTGCCTGGACGGGACAGGGTTCTCACGAGCAGTACTTC
. | TRBJ1-5 | . | 15 | TRBV6-9 | CASSSDLQGKQPQHF | TGTGCCAGCAGCTCCGACCTTCAGGGTAAGCAGCCCCAGCATTTT
. | TRBJ1-5 | few | 16 | TRBV4-1 | CASSPVGTRGDQPQHF | TGCGCCAGCAGCCCTGTGGGGACACGAGGGGATCAGCCCCAGCATTTT
. | TRBJ1-6 | . | 14 | TRBV19 | CASSIGGGSSPLHF | TGTGCCAGTAGTATAGGGGGTGGGAGTTCACCCCTCCACTTT
. | TRBJ1-4 | . | 16 | TRBV18 | CASSPPGGATNEKLFF | TGTGCCAGCTCACCCCCGGGTGGTGCAACTAATGAAAAACTGTTTTTT
. | TRBJ1-5 | . | 16 | TRBV28 | CASNSQTEGSYQPQHF | TGTGCCAGCAACTCCCAGACTGAGGGCAGCTATCAGCCCCAGCATTTT
. | TRBJ1-2 | . | 14 | TRBV5-1 | CASSSTQPGYGYTF | TGCGCCAGCAGCTCTACTCAGCCGGGCTATGGCTACACCTTC
. | TRBJ2-5 | . | 13 | TRBV4-1 | CASGRTGQETQYF | TGCGCCAGCGGGAGGACAGGCCAAGAGACCCAGTACTTC
TRBD1 | TRBJ2-7 | . | 15 | TRBV28 | CASSSPGTGSYEQYF | TGTGCCAGCAGCTCACCCGGGACAGGGAGTTACGAGCAGTACTTC
. | TRBJ2-5 | . | 13 | TRBV5-5 | CASSLGLAETQYF | TGTGCCAGCAGCTTGGGACTGGCGGAGACCCAGTACTTC
TRBD2 | TRBJ2-2 | . | 16 | TRBV6-5 | CASSSLAGGHTGELFF | TGTGCCAGCAGTTCTCTAGCGGGAGGGCACACCGGGGAGCTGTTTTTT
. | TRBJ1-1 | . | 13 | TRBV19 | CASTKGPNTEAFF | TGTGCCAGTACTAAGGGGCCAAACACTGAAGCTTTCTTT
TRBD1 | TRBJ1-2 | . | 11 | TRBV30 | CVSGQDYGYTF | TGTGTGTCGGGACAGGACTATGGCTACACCTTC
TRBD1 | TRBJ1-5 | . | 17 | TRBV2 | CASAALTGLYSNQPQHF | TGTGCCAGCGCCGCCTTGACAGGGCTCTATAGCAATCAGCCCCAGCATTTT
. | TRBJ2-2 | . | 14 | TRBV6-6 | CASSAQTFTGELFF | TGTGCCAGCAGTGCCCAGACTTTCACCGGGGAGCTGTTTTTT
. | TRBJ1-6 | . | 12 | TRBV7-8 | CASSHAESPLHF | TGTGCCAGCAGCCATGCGGAGTCACCCCTCCACTTT
. | TRBJ2-3 | . | 13 | TRBV7-2 | CASSFGIPDTQYF | TGTGCCAGCAGCTTCGGTATCCCGGATACGCAGTATTTT
TRBD2 | TRBJ2-1 | . | 13 | TRBV27 | CASSLTTSGEQFF | TGTGCCAGCAGTCTGACGACTAGCGGGGAGCAGTTCTTC
. | TRBJ2-5 | . | 17 | TRBV15 | CATSRDLPGRGGETQYF | TGTGCCACCAGCAGAGACCTCCCTGGACGTGGGGGGGAGACCCAGTACTTC
TRBD2 | TRBJ2-2 | . | 14 | TRBV28 | CASSSSGHSGELFF | TGTGCCAGCAGTTCTAGCGGTCACTCCGGGGAGCTGTTTTTT
TRBD1 | TRBJ1-1 | . | 15 | TRBV7-2 | CASSSSGTEFSEAFF | TGTGCCAGCAGCTCCTCCGGGACAGAATTCAGCGAAGCTTTCTTT
. | TRBJ1-1 | . | 13 | TRBV28 | CASSREEATEAFF | TGTGCCAGCTCCAGGGAGGAGGCCACTGAAGCTTTCTTT
TRBD1 | TRBJ2-3 | . | 18 | TRBV7-9 | CASSSPPKGAWGTDTQYF | TGTGCCAGCAGCTCCCCTCCCAAGGGGGCATGGGGCACAGATACGCAGTATTTT
TRBD1 | TRBJ1-6 | . | 16 | TRBV27 | CASSSSRDRAYSPLHF | TGTGCCAGCAGTTCCTCCCGGGACAGGGCTTATTCACCCCTCCACTTT
. | TRBJ2-1 | . | 15 | TRBV11-3 | CASSLEGPRNNEQFF | TGTGCCAGCAGCTTAGAGGGTCCGAGGAACAATGAGCAGTTCTTC
. | TRBJ2-2 | once | 17 | TRBV5-1 | CASSFGARRENTGELFF | TGCGCCAGCAGCTTCGGCGCAAGGCGGGAGAACACCGGGGAGCTGTTTTTT
. | TRBJ1-2 | . | 14 | TRBV6-1 | CASSGASRAFGYTF | TGTGCCAGCAGTGGGGCCTCCAGGGCCTTTGGCTACACCTTC
. | TRBJ1-5 | . | 15 | TRBV28 | CASSPPGSRNQPQHF | TGTGCCAGCAGTCCGCCCGGGAGCCGAAATCAGCCCCAGCATTTT
TRBD2 | TRBJ2-7 | . | 16 | TRBV4-3 | CASSQELAGSSYEQYF | TGCGCCAGCAGCCAAGAACTAGCGGGGAGCTCCTACGAGCAGTACTTC
TRBD1 | TRBJ1-4 | . | 15 | TRBV7-9 | CASSLGGQVNEKLFF | TGTGCCAGCAGCTTAGGTGGACAGGTTAATGAAAAACTGTTTTTT